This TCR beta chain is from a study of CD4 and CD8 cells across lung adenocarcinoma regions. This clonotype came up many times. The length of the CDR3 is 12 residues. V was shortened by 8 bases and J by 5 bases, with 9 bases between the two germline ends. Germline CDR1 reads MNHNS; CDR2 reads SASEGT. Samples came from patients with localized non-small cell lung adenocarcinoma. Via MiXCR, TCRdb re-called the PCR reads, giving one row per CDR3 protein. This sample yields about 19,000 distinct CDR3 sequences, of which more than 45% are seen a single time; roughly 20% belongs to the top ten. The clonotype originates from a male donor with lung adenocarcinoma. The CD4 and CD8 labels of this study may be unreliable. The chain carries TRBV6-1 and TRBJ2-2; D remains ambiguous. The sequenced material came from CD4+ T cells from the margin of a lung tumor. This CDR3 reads CASGPRTGELFF. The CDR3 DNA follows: TGTGCCAGCGGGCCGAGGACCGGGGAGCTGTTTTTT.